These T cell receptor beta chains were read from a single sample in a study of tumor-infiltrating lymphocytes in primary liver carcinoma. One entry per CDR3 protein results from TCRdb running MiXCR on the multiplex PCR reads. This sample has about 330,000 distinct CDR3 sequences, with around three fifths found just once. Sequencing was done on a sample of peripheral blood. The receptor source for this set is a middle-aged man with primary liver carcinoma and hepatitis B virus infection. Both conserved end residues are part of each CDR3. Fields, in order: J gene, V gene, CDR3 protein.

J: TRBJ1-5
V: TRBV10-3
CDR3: CAISESTGQPQHF

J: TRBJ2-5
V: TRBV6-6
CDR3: CASRDRVRETQYF

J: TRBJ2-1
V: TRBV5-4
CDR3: CASSLGQSRSYNEKFF

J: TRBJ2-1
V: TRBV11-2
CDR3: CGSTRQGSSSYNEQFF

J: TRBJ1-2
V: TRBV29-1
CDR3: CSATGTGKDGYTF

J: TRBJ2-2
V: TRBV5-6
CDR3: CASSFGLIANTGELFF

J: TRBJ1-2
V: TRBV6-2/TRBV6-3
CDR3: CASSYRRGHGYTF

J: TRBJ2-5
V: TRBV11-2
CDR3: CASSRGVNPETQYF

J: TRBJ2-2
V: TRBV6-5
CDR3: CASSYGGNTGELFF

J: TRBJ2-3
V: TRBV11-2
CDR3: CASSLLGGEMNTQYF

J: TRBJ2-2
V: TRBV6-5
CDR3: CASSYYINPSNPTGELFF

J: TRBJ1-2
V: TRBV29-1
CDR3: CSLEDQGQGGYGYTF

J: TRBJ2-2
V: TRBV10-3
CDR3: CAISGTTGELFF

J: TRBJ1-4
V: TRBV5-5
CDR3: CASSLWGGTGDNEKLFF

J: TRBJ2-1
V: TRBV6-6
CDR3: CASAEQGANSYNEQSF

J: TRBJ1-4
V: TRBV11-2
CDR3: CATNLVRGQGAREKLFF

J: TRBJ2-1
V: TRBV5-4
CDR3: CARSLAGGEQFF

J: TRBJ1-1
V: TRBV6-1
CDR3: CASSEVRDAEAFF

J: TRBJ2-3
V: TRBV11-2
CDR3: CACGPGVRDTQYF

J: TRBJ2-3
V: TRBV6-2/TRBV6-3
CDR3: CASSYSLADTQYF

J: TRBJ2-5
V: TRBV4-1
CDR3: CAGSQPRLAGGEETQYF

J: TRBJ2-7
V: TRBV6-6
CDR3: CASRSHDRGGGYEQYF

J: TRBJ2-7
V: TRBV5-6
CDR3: CASSLRGTNYERYF

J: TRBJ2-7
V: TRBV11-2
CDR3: CASSPAGGYEQYF

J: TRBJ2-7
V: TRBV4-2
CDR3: CASSHEGQGVGEQYF

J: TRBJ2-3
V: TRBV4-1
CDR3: CASSQRTGQSTDTQYF

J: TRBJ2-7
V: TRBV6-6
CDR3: CTSNQQHYEQYF

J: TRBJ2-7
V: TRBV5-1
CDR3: CAGSSTGTGAAQYF

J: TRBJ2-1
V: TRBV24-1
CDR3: CATSERGQGFRQFF

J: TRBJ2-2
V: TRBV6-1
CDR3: CACRGRAGELFF

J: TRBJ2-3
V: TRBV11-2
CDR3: CASSSNRGVVSKRTDTQYF

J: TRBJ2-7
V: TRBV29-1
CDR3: CSVVGRHNYEQYF

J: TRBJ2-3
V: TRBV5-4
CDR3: CASSSGLAGIDTQYF

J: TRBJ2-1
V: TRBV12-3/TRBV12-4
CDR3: CASSFRGAPNEQLF

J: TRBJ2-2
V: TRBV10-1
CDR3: CASSESGRGELFF

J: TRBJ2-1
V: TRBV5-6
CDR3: CASTRRNPYNEQFF